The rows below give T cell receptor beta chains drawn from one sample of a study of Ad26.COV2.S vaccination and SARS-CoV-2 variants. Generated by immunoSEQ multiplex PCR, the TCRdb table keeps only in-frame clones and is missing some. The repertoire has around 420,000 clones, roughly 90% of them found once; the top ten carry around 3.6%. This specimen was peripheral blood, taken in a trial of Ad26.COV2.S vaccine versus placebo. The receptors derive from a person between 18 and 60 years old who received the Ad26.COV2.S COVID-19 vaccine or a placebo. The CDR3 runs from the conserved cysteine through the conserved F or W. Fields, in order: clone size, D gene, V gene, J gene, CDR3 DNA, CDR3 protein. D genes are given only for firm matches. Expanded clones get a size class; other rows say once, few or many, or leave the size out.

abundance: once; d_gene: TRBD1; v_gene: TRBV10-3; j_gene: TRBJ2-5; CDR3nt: TGTGCCATCAGTGACCAGACAGGGGGCAAAGGCGAGACCCAGTACTTC; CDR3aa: CAISDQTGGKGETQYF
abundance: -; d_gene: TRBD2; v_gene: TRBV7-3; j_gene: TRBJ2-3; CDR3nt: TGTGCCAGCAGCCCGGGGGGAGGCCGCACAGATACGCAGTATTTT; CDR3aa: CASSPGGGRTDTQYF
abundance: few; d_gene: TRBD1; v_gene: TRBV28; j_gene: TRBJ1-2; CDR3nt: TGTGCCAGCAGCCCACAGGGGGTAGAAGGCTACACCTTC; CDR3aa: CASSPQGVEGYTF
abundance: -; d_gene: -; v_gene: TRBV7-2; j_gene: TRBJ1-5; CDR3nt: TGTGCCAGCAGCTTACGGGGCAATCAGCCCCAGCATTTT; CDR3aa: CASSLRGNQPQHF
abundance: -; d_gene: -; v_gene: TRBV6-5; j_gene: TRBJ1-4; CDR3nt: TGTGCCAGCAGTTACCGGGGACGGGAAAAACTGTTTTTT; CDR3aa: CASSYRGREKLFF
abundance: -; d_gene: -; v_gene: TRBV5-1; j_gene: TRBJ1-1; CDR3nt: TGCGCCAGCAGCTTGGAAAGGAGGATGAACACTGAAGCTTTCTTT; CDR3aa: CASSLERRMNTEAFF
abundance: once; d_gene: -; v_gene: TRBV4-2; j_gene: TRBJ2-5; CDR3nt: TGTGCCAGCAGCCAAGTGGAAGGTCCTCGCGGCGAGACCCAGTACTTC; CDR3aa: CASSQVEGPRGETQYF
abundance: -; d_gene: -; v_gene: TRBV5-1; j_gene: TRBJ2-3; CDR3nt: TGCGCCAGTAGTCCATTGGACACAGATACGCAGTATTTT; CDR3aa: CASSPLDTDTQYF
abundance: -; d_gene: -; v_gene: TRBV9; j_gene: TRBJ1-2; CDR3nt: TGTGCCAGCAGCGACCTATCCCTCGCTGCCAGCGAATATGGCTACACCTTC; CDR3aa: CASSDLSLAASEYGYTF
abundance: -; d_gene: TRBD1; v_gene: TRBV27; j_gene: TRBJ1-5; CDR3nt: TGTGCCAGCAGCCTACAGGGGGCTTCTTTTCAGCCCCAGCATTTT; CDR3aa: CASSLQGASFQPQHF
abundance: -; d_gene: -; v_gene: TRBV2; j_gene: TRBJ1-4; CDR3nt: TGTGCCAGCGGCCAGGAGGGGATGGATAATGAAAAACTGTTTTTT; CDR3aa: CASGQEGMDNEKLFF
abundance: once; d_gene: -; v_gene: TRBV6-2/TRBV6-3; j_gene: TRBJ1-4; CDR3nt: TGTGCCAGCAGTTACGACAGGCCTGGCGAAAAACTGTTTTTT; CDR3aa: CASSYDRPGEKLFF
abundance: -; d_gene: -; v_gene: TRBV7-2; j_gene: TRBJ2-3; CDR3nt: TGTGCCAGCAGCTTACTAGGTGGGAAGGGGGCAGATACGCAGTATTTT; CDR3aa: CASSLLGGKGADTQYF
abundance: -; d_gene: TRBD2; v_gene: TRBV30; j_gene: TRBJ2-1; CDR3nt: TGTGCCTGGAGTAGGACTAGTGGTAGTGAGCAGTTCTTC; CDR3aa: CAWSRTSGSEQFF
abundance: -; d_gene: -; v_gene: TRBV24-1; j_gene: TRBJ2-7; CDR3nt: TGTGCCACCGCCCCCTCCACGAAAAGCATCGCCTACGAGCAGTACTTC; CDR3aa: CATAPSTKSIAYEQYF
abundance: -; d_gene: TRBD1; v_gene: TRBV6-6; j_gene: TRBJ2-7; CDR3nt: TGTGCCAGCAGCCCCTCTGGACAGGGACCTTCAGGCGAGCAGTACTTC; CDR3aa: CASSPSGQGPSGEQYF
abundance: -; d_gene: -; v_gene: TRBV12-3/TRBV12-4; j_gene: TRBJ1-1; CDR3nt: TGTGCCAGCAGTTTAAGGGCCTTTGAAGCTTTCTTT; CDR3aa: CASSLRAFEAFF
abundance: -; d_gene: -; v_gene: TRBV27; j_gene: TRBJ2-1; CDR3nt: TGTGCCAGCAGTTTTTGGGGGGGGGCAGATGAGCAGTTCTTC; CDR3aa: CASSFWGGADEQFF
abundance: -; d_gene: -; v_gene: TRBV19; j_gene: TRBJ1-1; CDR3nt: TGTGCCAGTACTGGGACGGCGACCGCGAACACTGAAGCTTTCTTT; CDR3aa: CASTGTATANTEAFF
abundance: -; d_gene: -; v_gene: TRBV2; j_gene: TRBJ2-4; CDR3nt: TGTGCCAGTTACCGGATAGCCAAAAACATTCAGTACTTC; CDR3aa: CASYRIAKNIQYF
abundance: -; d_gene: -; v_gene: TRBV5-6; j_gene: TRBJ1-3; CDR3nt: TGTGCCAGCACACAGGGAACTGGAAACACCATATATTTT; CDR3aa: CASTQGTGNTIYF
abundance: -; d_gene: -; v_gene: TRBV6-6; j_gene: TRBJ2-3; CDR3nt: TGTGCCAGCAGACTTAGCGGAGGCACAGATACGCAGTATTTT; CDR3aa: CASRLSGGTDTQYF
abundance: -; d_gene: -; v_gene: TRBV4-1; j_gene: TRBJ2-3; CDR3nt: TGCGCCAGCAGCCAAGATAACAGTGGATATACAGATACGCAGTATTTT; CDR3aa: CASSQDNSGYTDTQYF
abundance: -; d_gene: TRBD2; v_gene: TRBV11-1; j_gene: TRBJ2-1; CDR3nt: TGTGCCAGCAGCCCCCGACTAGCGGGGGGTTACAATGAGCAGTTCTTC; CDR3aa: CASSPRLAGGYNEQFF
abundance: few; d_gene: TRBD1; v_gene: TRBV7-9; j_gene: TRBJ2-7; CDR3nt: TGTGCCAGCAGCTTAGCCGGACAGGTTTACGACGAGCAGTACTTC; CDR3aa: CASSLAGQVYDEQYF
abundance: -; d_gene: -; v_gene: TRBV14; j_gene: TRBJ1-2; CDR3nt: TGTGCCAGCAGCCAAGATCGGACACCCCATGGCTACACCTTC; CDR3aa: CASSQDRTPHGYTF
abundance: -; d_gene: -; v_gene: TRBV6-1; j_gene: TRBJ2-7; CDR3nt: TGTGCCAGCAGTGAAATCCGCGAGCAGTACTTC; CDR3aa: CASSEIREQYF
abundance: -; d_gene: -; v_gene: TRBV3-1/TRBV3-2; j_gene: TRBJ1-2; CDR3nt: TGTGCCAGCAGCCAAGGCGCGGACGCTTTTAACTATGGCTACACCTTC; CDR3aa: CASSQGADAFNYGYTF
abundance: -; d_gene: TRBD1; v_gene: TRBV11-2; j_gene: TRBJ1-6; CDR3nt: TGTGCCAGCAGCTTGACCGGGACAGGGACTTCACCCCTCCACTTT; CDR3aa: CASSLTGTGTSPLHF
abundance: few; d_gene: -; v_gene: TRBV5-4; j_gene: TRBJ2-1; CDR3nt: TGTGCCAGCAGCTTGCCCGGGACTCTAAGGTACACCTACAATGAGCAGTTCTTC; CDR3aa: CASSLPGTLRYTYNEQFF
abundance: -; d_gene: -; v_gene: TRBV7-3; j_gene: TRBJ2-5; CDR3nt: TGTGCCAGCAGCCGGTGGGGGGACCAAGAGACCCAGTACTTC; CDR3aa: CASSRWGDQETQYF
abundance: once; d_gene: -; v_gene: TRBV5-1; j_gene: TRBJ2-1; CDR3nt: TGCGCCAGCAGCTCGCTGGCGGGAAATCCAGACAATGAGCAGTTCTTC; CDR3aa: CASSSLAGNPDNEQFF
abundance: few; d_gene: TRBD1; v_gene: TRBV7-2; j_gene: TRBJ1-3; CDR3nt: TGTGCCAGCAGCCCCCAGGGGGGAATCCGCTCTGGAAACACCATATATTTT; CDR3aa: CASSPQGGIRSGNTIYF
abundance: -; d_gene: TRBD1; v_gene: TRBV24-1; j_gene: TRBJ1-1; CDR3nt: TGTGCCACCAGTGATAGACAGGGGAAAGCTTTCTTT; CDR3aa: CATSDRQGKAFF
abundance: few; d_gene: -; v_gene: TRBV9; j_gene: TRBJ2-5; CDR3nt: TGTGCCAGCAGCATGCCAGGGACTCTGAAAGAGACCCAGTACTTC; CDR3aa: CASSMPGTLKETQYF
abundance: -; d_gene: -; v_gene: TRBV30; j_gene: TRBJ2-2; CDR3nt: TGTGCCTGGAAGGATGCCGGGGAGCTGTTTTTT; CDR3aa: CAWKDAGELFF
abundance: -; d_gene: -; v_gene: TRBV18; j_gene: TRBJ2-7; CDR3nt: TGTGCCAGCTCAACCAGCGGTCACGAGCAGTACTTC; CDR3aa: CASSTSGHEQYF
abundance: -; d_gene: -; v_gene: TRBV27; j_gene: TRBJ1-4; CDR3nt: TGTGCCAGCAGGTCAGGGGCGGGGGCAGCTAATGAAAAACTGTTTTTT; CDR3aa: CASRSGAGAANEKLFF
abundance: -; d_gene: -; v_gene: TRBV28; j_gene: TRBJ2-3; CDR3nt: TGTGCCAGCAGAAAAGTAGACAGTCGGAATCGGTATTTT; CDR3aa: CASRKVDSRNRYF
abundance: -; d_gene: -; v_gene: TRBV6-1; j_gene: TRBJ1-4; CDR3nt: TGTGCCAGCAGGGAAGATCCAGGGAGGGGTGAAAAACTGTTTTTT; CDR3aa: CASREDPGRGEKLFF
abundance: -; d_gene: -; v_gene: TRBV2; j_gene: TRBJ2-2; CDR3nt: TGTGCCAGCAGTGAAGCGCTTCGGAGGCAAGACACCGGGGAGCTGTTTTTT; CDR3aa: CASSEALRRQDTGELFF
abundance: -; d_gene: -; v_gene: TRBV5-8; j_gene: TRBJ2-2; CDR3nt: TGTGCCAGCAGCTTGTGGCTGGGGGCGACGAACACCGGGGAGCTGTTTTTT; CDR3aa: CASSLWLGATNTGELFF
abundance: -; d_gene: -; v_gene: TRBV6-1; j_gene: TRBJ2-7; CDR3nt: TGTGCCAGCAGTGAAGCTGGCTTGAACAGGGTGGAATCCTACGAGCAGTACTTC; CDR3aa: CASSEAGLNRVESYEQYF
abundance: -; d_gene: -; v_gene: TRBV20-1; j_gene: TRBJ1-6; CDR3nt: TGCAGTGGCGGGAGGAGGGGGTTAGCGTTC; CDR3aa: CSGGRRGLAF
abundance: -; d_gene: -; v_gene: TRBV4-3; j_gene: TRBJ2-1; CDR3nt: TGCGCCAGCAGCCAAGACAGTCTCTTGGAGCAGTTCTTC; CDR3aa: CASSQDSLLEQFF
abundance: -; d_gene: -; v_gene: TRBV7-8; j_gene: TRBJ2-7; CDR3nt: TGTGCCAGCAGCTTAGCGGACCACGAGCAGTACTTC; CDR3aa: CASSLADHEQYF
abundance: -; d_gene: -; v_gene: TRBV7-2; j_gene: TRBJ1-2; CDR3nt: TGTGCCAGCAGCTTAGTAGGGACGGGGGCAGGCTATGGCTACACCTTC; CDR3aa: CASSLVGTGAGYGYTF